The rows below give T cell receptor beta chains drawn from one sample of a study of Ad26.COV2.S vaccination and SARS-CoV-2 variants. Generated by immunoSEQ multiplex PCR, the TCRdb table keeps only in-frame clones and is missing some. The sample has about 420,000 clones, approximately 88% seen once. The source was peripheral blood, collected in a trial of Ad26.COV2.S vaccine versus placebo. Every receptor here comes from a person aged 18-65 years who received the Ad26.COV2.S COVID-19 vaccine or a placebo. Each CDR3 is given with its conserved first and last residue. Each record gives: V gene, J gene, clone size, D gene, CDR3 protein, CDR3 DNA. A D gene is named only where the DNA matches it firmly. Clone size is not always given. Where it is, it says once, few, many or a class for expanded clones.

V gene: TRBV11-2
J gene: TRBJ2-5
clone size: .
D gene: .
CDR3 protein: CASSLQETQYF
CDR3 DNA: TGTGCCAGCAGCTTGCAAGAGACCCAGTACTTC

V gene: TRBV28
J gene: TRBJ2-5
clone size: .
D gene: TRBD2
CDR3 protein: CASSGTSGGAETQYF
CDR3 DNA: TGTGCCAGCAGTGGCACTAGCGGGGGGGCCGAGACCCAGTACTTC

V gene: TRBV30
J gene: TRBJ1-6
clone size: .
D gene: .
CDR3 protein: CACSVRGYNSPLHF
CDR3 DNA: TGTGCCTGCTCTGTGAGAGGGTATAATTCACCCCTCCACTTT

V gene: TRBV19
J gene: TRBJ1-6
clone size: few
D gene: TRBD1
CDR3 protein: CASADRGRRSPLHF
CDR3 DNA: TGTGCCAGTGCTGACAGGGGGCGACGGTCACCCCTCCACTTT

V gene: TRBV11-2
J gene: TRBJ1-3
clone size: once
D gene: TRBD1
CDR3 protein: CASSSVTGVSGNTIYF
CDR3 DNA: TGTGCCAGCAGCTCAGTCACAGGGGTCTCTGGAAACACCATATATTTT

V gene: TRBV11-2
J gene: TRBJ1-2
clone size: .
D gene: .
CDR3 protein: CASSSDSGPGYGYTF
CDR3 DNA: TGTGCCAGCAGCTCGGACAGCGGGCCCGGCTATGGCTACACCTTC

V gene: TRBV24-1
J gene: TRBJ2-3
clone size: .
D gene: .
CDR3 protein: CATSDLRMDTQYF
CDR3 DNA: TGTGCCACCAGTGATTTGAGGATGGATACGCAGTATTTT

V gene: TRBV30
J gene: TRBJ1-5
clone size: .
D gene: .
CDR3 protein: CAWSVSVGPQHF
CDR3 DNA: TGTGCCTGGAGTGTAAGCGTCGGGCCCCAGCATTTT

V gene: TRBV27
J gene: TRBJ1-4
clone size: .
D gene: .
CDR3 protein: CASSPGYNEKLFF
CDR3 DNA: TGTGCCAGCAGTCCCGGATATAATGAAAAACTGTTTTTT

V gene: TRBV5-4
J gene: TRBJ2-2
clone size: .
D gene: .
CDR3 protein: CASSLGLALNTGELFF
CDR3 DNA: TGTGCCAGCAGCTTGGGGCTAGCGCTGAACACCGGGGAGCTGTTTTTT

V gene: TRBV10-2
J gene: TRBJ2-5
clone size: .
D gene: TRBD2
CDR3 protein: CASRDSGGAGETQYF
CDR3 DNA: TGCGCCAGCAGGGATAGCGGGGGGGCCGGGGAGACCCAGTACTTC

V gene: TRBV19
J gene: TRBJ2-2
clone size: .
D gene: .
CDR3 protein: CASSWETGELFF
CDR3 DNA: TGTGCCAGTAGCTGGGAGACCGGGGAGCTGTTTTTT

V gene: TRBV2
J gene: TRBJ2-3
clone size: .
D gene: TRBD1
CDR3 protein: CASGTGAGDTQYF
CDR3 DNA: TGTGCCAGCGGGACAGGGGCAGGAGATACGCAGTATTTT

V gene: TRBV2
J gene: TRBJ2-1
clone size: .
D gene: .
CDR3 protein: CASRLDSYNEQFF
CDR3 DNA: TGTGCCAGCAGGTTAGATTCCTACAATGAGCAGTTCTTC

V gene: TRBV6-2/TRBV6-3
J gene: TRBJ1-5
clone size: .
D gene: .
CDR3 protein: CASSPGLSQPQHF
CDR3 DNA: TGTGCCAGCAGTCCAGGGTTGAGTCAGCCCCAGCATTTT

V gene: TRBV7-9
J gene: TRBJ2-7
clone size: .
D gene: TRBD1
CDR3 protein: CASSLTKQGKYEQYF
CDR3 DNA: TGTGCCAGCAGCTTAACTAAACAGGGGAAGTACGAGCAGTACTTC

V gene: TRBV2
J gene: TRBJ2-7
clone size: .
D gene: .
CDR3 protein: CASSVSQGPYEQYF
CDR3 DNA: TGTGCCAGCAGTGTAAGTCAGGGGCCCTACGAGCAGTACTTC

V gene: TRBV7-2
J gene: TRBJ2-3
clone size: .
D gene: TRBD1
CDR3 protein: CASSLRQGKDTQYF
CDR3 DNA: TGTGCCAGCAGCCTCAGACAGGGAAAAGATACGCAGTATTTT

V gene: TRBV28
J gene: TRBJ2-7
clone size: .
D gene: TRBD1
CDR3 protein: CASRDRGTYEQYF
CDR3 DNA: TGTGCCAGCAGAGACAGGGGGACCTACGAGCAGTACTTC

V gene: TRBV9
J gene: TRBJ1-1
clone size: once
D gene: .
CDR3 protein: CASSVDPEWVITEAFF
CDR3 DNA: TGTGCCAGCAGCGTAGATCCGGAGTGGGTGATCACTGAAGCTTTCTTT

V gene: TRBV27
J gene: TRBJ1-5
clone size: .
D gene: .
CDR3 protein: CASSFAGGDQPQHF
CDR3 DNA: TGTGCCAGCAGTTTTGCGGGGGGGGATCAGCCCCAGCATTTT

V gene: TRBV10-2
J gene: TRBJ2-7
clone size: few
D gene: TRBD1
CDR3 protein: CASSPPPGQGVKEQYF
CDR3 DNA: TGCGCCAGCAGCCCACCACCGGGACAGGGGGTAAAAGAGCAGTACTTC

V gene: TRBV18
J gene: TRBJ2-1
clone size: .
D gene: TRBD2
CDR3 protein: CASSLALPAGDSYNEQFF
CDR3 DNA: TGTGCCAGCTCACTTGCTCTTCCGGCGGGGGACTCCTACAATGAGCAGTTCTTC

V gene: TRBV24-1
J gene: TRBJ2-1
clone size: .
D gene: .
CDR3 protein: CATSDGQSSYNEQFF
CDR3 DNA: TGTGCCACCAGTGATGGACAAAGCTCCTACAATGAGCAGTTCTTC

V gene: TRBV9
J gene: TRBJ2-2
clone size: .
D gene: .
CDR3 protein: CASSVAGLNTGELFF
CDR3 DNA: TGTGCCAGCAGTGTCGCTGGGCTGAACACCGGGGAGCTGTTTTTT

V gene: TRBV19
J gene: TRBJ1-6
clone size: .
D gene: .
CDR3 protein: CASSDWTRGYNSPLHF
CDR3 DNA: TGTGCCAGTAGTGACTGGACCCGAGGGTATAATTCACCCCTCCACTTT

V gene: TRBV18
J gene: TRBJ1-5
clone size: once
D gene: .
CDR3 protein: CASSPSGSFQHF
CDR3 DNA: TGTGCCAGCTCACCAAGTGGAAGCTTCCAGCATTTT

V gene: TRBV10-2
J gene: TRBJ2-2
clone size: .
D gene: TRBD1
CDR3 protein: CASSQQGAELFF
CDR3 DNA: TGCGCCAGCAGCCAACAGGGGGCAGAGCTGTTTTTT

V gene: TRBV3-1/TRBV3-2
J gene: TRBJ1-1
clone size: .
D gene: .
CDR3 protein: CASSQTPNTEAFF
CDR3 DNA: TGTGCCAGCAGCCAAACACCTAACACTGAAGCTTTCTTT

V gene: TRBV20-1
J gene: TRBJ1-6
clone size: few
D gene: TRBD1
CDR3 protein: CSAPGQSTLHF
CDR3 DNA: TGCAGTGCGCCGGGACAGTCTACCCTCCACTTT

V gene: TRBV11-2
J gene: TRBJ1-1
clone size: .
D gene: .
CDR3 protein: CASRTALGSGTEAFF
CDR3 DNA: TGTGCCAGCAGGACGGCGTTGGGGTCCGGCACTGAAGCTTTCTTT

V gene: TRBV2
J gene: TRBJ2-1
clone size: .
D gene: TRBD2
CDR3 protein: CASSVGLAGDNEQFF
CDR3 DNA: TGTGCCAGCAGTGTGGGACTAGCGGGTGACAATGAGCAGTTCTTC

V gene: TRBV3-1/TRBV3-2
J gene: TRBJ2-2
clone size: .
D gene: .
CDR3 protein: CASSQGGIGELFF
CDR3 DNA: TGTGCCAGCAGCCAAGGGGGGATCGGGGAGCTGTTTTTT

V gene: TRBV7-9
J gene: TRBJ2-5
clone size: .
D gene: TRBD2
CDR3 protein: CASSQTVAGGPETQYF
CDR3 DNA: TGTGCCAGCAGCCAGACCGTGGCGGGGGGGCCGGAGACCCAGTACTTC

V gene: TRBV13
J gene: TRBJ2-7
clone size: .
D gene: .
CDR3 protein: CASSLRGRRAEQYF
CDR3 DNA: TGTGCCAGCAGCTTAAGGGGAAGGCGGGCGGAGCAGTACTTC

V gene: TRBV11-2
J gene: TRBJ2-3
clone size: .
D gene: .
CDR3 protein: CASSLAGGRPDTQYF
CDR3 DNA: TGTGCCAGCAGCTTAGCGGGGGGCCGTCCAGATACGCAGTATTTT

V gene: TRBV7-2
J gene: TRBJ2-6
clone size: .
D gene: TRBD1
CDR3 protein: CASSFGTGGAGANVLTF
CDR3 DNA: TGTGCCAGCAGCTTCGGGACAGGGGGCGCTGGGGCCAACGTCCTGACTTTC

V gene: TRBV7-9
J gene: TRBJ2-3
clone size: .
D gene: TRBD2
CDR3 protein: CASSVRGGQTDTQYF
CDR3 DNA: TGTGCCAGCAGCGTGCGGGGGGGCCAAACAGATACGCAGTATTTT

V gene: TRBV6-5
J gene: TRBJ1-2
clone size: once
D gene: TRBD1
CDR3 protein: CASSYQGARGYTF
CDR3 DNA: TGTGCCAGCAGTTACCAGGGGGCGCGTGGCTACACCTTC

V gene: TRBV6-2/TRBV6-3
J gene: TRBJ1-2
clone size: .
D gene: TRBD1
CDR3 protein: CASSYSGGETYGYTF
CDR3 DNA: TGTGCCAGCAGTTACTCAGGGGGCGAGACCTATGGCTACACCTTC

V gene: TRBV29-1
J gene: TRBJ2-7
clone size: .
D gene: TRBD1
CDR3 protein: CAGQGISYEQYF
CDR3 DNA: TGCGCCGGACAGGGGATCTCCTACGAGCAGTACTTC

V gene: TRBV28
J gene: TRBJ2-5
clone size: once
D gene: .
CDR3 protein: CASSFTLRLGETQYF
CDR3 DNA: TGTGCCAGCAGTTTTACCCTGCGTTTGGGGGAGACCCAGTACTTC

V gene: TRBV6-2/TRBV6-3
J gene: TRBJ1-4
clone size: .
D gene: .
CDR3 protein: CASSTPRNEKLFF
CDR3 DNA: TGTGCCAGCAGTACCCCACGAAATGAAAAACTGTTTTTT

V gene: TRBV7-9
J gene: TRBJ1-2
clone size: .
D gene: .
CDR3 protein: CASSLLGGSGYTF
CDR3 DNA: TGTGCCAGCAGCTTATTAGGGGGTTCTGGCTACACCTTC

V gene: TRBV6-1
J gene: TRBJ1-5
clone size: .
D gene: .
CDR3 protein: CASSEEGGGSNQPQHF
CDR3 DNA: TGTGCCAGCAGTGAGGAAGGGGGAGGCAGCAATCAGCCCCAGCATTTT

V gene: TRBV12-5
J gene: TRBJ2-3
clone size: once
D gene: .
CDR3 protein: CASGLGDNRTDTQYF
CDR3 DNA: TGTGCTAGTGGTTTGGGGGACAACCGGACAGATACGCAGTATTTT

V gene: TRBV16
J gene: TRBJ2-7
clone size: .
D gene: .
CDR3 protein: CASSPLPPGSYEQYF
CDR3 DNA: TGTGCCAGCAGCCCTCTTCCCCCAGGCTCCTACGAGCAGTACTTC

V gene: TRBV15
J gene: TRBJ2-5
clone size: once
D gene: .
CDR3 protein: CATSRDSWETQYF
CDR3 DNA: TGTGCCACCAGCAGAGATTCATGGGAGACCCAGTACTTC

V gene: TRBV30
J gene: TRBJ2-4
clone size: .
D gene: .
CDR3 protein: CALKGVRKNIQYF
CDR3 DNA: TGTGCCTTAAAGGGGGTTAGGAAAAACATTCAGTACTTC

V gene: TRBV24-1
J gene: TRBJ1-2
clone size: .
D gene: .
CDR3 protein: CATSKDSSSHGYTF
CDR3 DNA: TGTGCCACCTCTAAGGATAGTTCCTCTCATGGCTACACCTTC

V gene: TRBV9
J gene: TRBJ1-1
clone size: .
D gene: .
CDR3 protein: CASSVGIENTEAFF
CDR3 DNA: TGTGCCAGCAGCGTAGGTATTGAGAACACTGAAGCTTTCTTT

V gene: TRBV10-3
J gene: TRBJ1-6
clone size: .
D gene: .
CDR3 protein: CAISESMVGGFASPLHF
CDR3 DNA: TGTGCCATCAGTGAGTCGATGGTTGGGGGTTTTGCTTCACCCCTCCACTTT

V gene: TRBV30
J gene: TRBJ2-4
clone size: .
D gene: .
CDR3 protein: CAWSVLGEIQYF
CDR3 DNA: TGTGCCTGGAGTGTACTAGGGGAAATTCAGTACTTC

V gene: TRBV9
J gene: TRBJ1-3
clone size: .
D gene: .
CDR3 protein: CASNGGVVNSGNTIYF
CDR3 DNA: TGTGCCAGCAACGGGGGCGTCGTGAACTCTGGAAACACCATATATTTT